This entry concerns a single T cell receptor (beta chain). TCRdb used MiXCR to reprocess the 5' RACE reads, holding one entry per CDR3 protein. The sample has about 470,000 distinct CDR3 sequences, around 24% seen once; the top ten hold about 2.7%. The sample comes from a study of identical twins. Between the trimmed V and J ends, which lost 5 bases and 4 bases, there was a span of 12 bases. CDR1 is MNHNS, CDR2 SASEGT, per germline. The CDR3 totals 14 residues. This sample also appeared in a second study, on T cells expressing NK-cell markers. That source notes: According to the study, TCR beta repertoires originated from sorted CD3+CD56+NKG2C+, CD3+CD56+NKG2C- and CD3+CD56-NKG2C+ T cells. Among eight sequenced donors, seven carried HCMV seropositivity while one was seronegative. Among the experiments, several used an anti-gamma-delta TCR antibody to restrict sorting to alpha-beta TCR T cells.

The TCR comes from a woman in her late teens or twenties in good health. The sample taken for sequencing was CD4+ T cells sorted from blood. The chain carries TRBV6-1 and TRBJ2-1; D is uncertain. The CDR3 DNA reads TGTGCCAGCAGTCCCACTTCTCTATACAATGAGCAGTTCTTC. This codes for CASSPTSLYNEQFF.